The source of this T cell receptor beta chain is a study of OX40 agonist ivuxolimab in advanced cancers. Germline CDR1 and CDR2: SGHNT and YYREEE (reference sequence). V lost 3 bases and J lost 2; bases outside the gene matches: 3. This CDR3 region has 15 residues. Sequencing was performed with immunoSEQ multiplex PCR; in TCRdb, only in-frame clones are kept and a portion is missing. The sample lists tens of thousands of clones, roughly 94% occurring once. The clonotype was recovered from an adult with an advanced solid tumor such as melanoma, head and neck, liver or kidney cancer. The rearrangement uses TRBV5-4 and TRBJ2-2; 8 bases line up with TRBD2. The sample consisted of CD4+ or CD8+ T cells sorted from blood, taken in a trial of the OX40 agonist ivuxolimab. DNA of the CDR3: TGTGCCAGCAGCTGGGGACTAGTCAACACCGGGGAGCTGTTTTTT. Translation: CASSWGLVNTGELFF.